This TCR beta chain was obtained from a study of cytomegalovirus exposure and HLA in healthy donors. As for the study in general: The 120 or so validation repertoires and the approximately 670 first-cohort repertoires shared a platform, a later analysis reported.

Measured with immunoSEQ multiplex PCR; TCRdb has only the in-frame clones, and not every one. This table has some 180,000 clones, about 89% appearing once. Trimming took 2 bases from V and 1 from J, leaving 12 bases between them. This CDR3 region has 15 residues. In germline, CDR1 is GTSNPN, CDR2 SVGIG (reference sequence). In the case of this clone: Antigen: not known.

While the first cohort had 600 to 800 subjects, the donors belonged to the separate validation cohort of 120 subjects. The study, taken as a whole, reports: TCR sequences were mostly rare, though some public TCRs occurred in many donors.

V is TRBV30 and J is TRBJ1-5; D not resolved. This receptor was identified in a man under 40 in good health and CMV-seropositive. Sequenced input: PBMCs. The CDR3: CAWSSPPWSNQPQHF. CDR3 coding DNA: TGTGCCTGGAGTTCCCCCCCATGGAGCAATCAGCCCCAGCATTTT.